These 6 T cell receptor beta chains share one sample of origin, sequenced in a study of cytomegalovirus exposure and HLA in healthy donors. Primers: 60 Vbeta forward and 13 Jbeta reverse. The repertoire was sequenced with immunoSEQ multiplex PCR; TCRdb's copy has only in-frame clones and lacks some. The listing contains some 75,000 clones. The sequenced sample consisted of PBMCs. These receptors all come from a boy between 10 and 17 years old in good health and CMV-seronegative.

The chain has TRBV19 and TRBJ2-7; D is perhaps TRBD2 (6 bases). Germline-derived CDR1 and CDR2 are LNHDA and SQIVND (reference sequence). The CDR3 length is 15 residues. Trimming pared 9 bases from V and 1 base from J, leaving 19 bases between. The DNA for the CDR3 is TGTGCCAGCTCTCCCGAGGGACTCAATTCCTACGAGCAGTACTTC. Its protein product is CASSPEGLNSYEQYF.

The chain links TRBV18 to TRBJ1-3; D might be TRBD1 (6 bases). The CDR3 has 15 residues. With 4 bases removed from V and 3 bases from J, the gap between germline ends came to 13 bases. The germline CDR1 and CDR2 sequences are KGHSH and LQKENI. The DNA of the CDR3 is TGTGCCAGCTCACGCACGCAGGGGTTTGGAAACACCATATATTTT. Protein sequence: CASSRTQGFGNTIYF.

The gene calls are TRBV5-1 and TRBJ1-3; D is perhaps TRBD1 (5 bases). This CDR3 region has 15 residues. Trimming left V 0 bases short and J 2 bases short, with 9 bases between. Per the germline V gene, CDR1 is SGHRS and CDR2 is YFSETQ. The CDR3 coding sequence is TGCGCCAGCAGCTTGGGGGCAGGGCCTGGAAACACCATATATTTT. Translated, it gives CASSLGAGPGNTIYF. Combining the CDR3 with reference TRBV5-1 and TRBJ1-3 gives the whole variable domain KAGVTQTPRYLIKTRGQQVTLSCSPISGHRSVSWYQQTPGQGLQFLFEYFSETQRNKGNFPGRFSGRQFSNSRSEMNVSTLELGDSALYLCASSLGAGPGNTIYFGEGSWLTVV.

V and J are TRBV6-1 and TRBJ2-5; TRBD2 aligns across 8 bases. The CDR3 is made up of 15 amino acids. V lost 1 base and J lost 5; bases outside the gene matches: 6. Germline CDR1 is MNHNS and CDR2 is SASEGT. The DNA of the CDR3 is TGTGCCAGCAGTGAAGAGGCCGGGGGGGCGGAGACCCAGTACTTC. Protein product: CASSEEAGGAETQYF.

CDR3 loop: CASSYSRSGANVLTF. The CDR3, as DNA: TGTGCCAGCAGTTACTCCCGCTCTGGGGCCAACGTCCTGACTTTC. This rearrangement joins TRBV6-5 to TRBJ2-6, with D hard to call. This CDR3 is built from 15 residues. Deletions cut 0 bases from V and 0 bases from J, with 3 bases between. Germline V gene data show CDR1 as MNHEY and CDR2 as SVGAGI.

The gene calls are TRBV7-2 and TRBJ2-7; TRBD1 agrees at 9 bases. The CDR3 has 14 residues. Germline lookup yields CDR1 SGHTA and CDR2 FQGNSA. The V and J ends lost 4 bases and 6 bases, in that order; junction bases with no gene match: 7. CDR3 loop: CASSSGQGLGEQYF. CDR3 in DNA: TGTGCCAGCAGCTCGGGACAGGGTTTGGGCGAGCAGTACTTC.